Listed below are T cell receptor beta chains from one sample, sequenced in a study of beta chain features in type 1 diabetes. TCRdb keeps only in-frame clones here, not all; method: immunoSEQ multiplex PCR. The profile shows about 280,000 clones, 15% of them singletons. Specimen: naive CD4+ T cells from blood. The receptors shown here come from a man aged 18 to 35 with type 1 diabetes. Both conserved end residues are part of each CDR3. The D gene is left open where the match is weak. The size field is filled for only some rows; it gives once, few, many or a size class.

len: 14
abundance: few
d_gene: TRBD2
v_gene: TRBV7-8
j_gene: TRBJ2-5
CDR3aa: CASSLGTSRETQYF
CDR3nt: TGTGCCAGCAGCTTAGGGACTAGTCGAGAGACCCAGTACTTC

len: 12
abundance: few
d_gene: NA
v_gene: TRBV28
j_gene: TRBJ2-3
CDR3aa: CASSPVPDTQYF
CDR3nt: TGTGCCAGCAGCCCGGTCCCAGATACGCAGTATTTT

len: 18
abundance: NA
d_gene: TRBD1
v_gene: TRBV27
j_gene: TRBJ1-2
CDR3aa: CASSLYALGQGPERGYTF
CDR3nt: TGTGCCAGCAGTTTATATGCCCTCGGACAGGGACCCGAGAGGGGCTACACCTTC

len: 16
abundance: few
d_gene: TRBD1
v_gene: TRBV11-2
j_gene: TRBJ2-2
CDR3aa: CASSLARDSWWVELFF
CDR3nt: TGTGCCAGCAGCTTAGCTAGGGACAGCTGGTGGGTCGAGCTGTTTTTT

len: 16
abundance: NA
d_gene: NA
v_gene: TRBV11-2
j_gene: TRBJ2-1
CDR3aa: CASSWRGHGTYNEQFF
CDR3nt: TGTGCCAGCAGCTGGAGGGGGCATGGGACCTACAATGAGCAGTTCTTC

len: 15
abundance: NA
d_gene: TRBD2
v_gene: TRBV7-8
j_gene: TRBJ2-1
CDR3aa: CASSLRSGGAGEQFF
CDR3nt: TGTGCCAGCAGCTTAAGGAGCGGGGGGGCCGGTGAGCAGTTCTTC

len: 14
abundance: few
d_gene: TRBD1
v_gene: TRBV27
j_gene: TRBJ1-1
CDR3aa: CASSLGTGIDRAFF
CDR3nt: TGTGCCAGCAGTTTAGGGACAGGGATCGATAGGGCTTTCTTT

len: 14
abundance: few
d_gene: TRBD2
v_gene: TRBV6-6
j_gene: TRBJ2-1
CDR3aa: CATKRGAIVDEQFF
CDR3nt: TGTGCCACCAAGCGGGGGGCCATTGTGGATGAGCAGTTCTTC

len: 15
abundance: NA
d_gene: NA
v_gene: TRBV28
j_gene: TRBJ2-3
CDR3aa: CASSFGFSRVDTQYF
CDR3nt: TGTGCCAGCAGTTTCGGTTTCTCTCGGGTGGATACGCAGTATTTT

len: 15
abundance: NA
d_gene: NA
v_gene: TRBV5-1
j_gene: TRBJ2-1
CDR3aa: CASSLSSDRYNEQFF
CDR3nt: TGCGCCAGCAGCTTAAGCAGCGATAGATACAATGAGCAGTTCTTC

len: 12
abundance: NA
d_gene: NA
v_gene: TRBV30
j_gene: TRBJ2-5
CDR3aa: CAWRRLAETQYF
CDR3nt: TGTGCCTGGAGAAGGCTAGCAGAGACCCAGTACTTC